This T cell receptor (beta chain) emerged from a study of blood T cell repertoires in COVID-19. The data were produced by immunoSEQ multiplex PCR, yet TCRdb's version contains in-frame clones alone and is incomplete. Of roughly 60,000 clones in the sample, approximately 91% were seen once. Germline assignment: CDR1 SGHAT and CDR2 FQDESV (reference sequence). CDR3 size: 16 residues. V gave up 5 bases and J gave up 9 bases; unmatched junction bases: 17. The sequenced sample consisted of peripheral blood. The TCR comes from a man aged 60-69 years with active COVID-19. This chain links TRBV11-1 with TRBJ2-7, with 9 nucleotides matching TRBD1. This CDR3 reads CASSPGVGTGLFRQYF. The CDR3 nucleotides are TGTGCCAGCAGCCCGGGAGTCGGGACAGGGTTGTTTAGGCAGTACTTC. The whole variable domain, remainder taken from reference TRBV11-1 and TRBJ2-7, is EAEVAQSPRYKITEKSQAVAFWCDPISGHATLYWYRQILGQGPELLVQFQDESVVDDSQLPKDRFSAERLKGVDSTLKIQPAELGDSAMYLCASSPGVGTGLFRQYFGPGTRLTVT.